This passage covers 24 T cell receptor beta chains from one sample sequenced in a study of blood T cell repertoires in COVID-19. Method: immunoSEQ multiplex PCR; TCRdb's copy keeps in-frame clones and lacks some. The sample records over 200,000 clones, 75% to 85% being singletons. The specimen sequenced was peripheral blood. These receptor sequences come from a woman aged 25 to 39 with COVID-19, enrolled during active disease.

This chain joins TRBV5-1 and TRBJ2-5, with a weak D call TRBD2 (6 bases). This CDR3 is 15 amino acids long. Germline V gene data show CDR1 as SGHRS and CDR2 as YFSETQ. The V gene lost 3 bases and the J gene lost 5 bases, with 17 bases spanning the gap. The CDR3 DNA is TGCGCCAGCAGCTGGGGACCGGGGGAAGGCGAGACCCAGTACTTC. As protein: CASSWGPGEGETQYF.

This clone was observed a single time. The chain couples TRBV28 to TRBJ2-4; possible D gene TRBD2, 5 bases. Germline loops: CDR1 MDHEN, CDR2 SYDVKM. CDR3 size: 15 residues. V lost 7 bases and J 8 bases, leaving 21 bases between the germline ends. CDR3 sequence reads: CASNTAGKESDIQYF. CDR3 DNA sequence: TGTGCCAGCAATACGGCCGGGAAAGAGTCGGACATTCAGTACTTC. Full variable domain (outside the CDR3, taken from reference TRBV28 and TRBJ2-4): DVKVTQSSRYLVKRTGEKVFLECVQDMDHENMFWYRQDPGLGLRLIYFSYDVKMKEKGDIPEGYSVSREKKERFSLILESASTNQTSMYLCASNTAGKESDIQYFGAGTRLSVL.

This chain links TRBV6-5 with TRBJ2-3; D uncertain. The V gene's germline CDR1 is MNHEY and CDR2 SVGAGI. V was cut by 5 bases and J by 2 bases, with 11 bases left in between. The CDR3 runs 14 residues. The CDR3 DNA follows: TGTGCCAGCAGTCAAATGACATACACAGATACGCAGTATTTT. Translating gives CASSQMTYTDTQYF.

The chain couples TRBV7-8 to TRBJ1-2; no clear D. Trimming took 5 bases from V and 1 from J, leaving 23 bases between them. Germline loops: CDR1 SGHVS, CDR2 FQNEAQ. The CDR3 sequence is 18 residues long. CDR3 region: CASSTRLPGRADNYGYTF. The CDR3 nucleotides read TGTGCCAGCAGCACACGCCTGCCGGGGAGGGCGGATAACTATGGCTACACCTTC.

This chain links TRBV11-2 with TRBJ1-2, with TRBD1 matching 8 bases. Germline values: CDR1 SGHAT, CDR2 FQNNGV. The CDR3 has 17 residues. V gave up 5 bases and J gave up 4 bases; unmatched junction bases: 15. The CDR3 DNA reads TGTGCCAGCAGCATCGTCCCCGGGACAGGAGACTCCTATGGCTACACCTTC. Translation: CASSIVPGTGDSYGYTF.

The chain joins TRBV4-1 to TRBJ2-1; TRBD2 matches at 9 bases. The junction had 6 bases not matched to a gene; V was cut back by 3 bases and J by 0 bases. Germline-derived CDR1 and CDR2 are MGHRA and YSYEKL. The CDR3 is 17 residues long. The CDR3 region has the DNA TGCGCCAGCAGCCAGGCCTCTAGCGGGAACTCCTACAATGAGCAGTTCTTC. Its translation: CASSQASSGNSYNEQFF.

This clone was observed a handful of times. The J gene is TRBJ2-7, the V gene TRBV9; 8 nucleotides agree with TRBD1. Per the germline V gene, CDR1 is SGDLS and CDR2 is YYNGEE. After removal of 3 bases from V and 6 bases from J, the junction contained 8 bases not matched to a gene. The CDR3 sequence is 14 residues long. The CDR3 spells CASSGSGTGGEQYF. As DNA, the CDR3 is TGTGCCAGCAGCGGATCCGGGACAGGAGGCGAGCAGTACTTC.

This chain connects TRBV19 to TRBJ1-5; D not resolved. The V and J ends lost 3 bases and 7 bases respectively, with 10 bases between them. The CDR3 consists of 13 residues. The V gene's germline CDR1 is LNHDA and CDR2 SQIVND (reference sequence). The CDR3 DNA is TGTGCCAGTAGTATGGGCCCAGGACAGCCCCAGCATTTT. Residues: CASSMGPGQPQHF.

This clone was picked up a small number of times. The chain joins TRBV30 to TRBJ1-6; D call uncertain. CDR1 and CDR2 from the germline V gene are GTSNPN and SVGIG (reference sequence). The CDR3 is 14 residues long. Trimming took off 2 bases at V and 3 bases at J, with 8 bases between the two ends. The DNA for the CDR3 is TGTGCCTGGAGTCCCGGGGTCTATAATTCACCCCTCCACTTT. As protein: CAWSPGVYNSPLHF.

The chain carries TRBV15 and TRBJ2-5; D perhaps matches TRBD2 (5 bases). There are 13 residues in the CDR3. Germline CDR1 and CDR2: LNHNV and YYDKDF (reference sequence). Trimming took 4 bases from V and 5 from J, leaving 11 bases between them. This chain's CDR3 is CATSNSLAETQYF. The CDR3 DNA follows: TGTGCCACCAGCAATTCTTTAGCGGAGACCCAGTACTTC.

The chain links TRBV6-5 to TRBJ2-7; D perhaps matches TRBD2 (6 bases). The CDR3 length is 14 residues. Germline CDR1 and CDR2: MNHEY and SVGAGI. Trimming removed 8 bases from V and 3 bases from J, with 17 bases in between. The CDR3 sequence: CASGVGGLVYEQYF. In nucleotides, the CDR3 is TGTGCCAGCGGGGTCGGGGGTCTCGTCTACGAGCAGTACTTC.

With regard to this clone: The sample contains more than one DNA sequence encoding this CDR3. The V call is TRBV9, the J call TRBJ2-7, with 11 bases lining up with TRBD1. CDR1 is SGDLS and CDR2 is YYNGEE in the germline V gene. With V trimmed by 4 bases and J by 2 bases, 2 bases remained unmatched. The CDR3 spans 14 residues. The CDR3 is CASSPGQGAYEQYF. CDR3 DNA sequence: TGTGCCAGCAGCCCGGGACAGGGGGCCTACGAGCAGTACTTC.

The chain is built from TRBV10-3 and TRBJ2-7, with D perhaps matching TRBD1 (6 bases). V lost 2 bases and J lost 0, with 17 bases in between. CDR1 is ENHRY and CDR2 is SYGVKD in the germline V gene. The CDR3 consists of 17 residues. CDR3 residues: CAISEERRQESSYEQYF. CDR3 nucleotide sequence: TGTGCCATCAGTGAGGAAAGGAGACAGGAGAGCTCCTACGAGCAGTACTTC.

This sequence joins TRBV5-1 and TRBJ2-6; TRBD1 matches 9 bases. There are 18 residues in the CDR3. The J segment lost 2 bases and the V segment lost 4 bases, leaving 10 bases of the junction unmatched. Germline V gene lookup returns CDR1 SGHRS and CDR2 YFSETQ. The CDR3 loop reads CASSPALTGGAGANVLTF. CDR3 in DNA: TGCGCCAGCAGCCCCGCCCTAACAGGGGGCGCTGGGGCCAACGTCCTGACTTTC.

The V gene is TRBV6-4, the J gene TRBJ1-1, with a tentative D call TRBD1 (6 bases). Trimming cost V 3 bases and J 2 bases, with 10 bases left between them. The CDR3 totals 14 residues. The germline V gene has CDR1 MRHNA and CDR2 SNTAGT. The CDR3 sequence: CASSEGGANTEAFF. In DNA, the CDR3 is TGTGCCAGCAGTGAGGGGGGGGCAAACACTGAAGCTTTCTTT.

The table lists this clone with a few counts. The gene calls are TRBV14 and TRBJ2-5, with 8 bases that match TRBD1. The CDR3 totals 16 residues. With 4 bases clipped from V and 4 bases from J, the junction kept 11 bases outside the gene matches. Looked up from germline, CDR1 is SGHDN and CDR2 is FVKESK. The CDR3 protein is CASSRRRTGIGETQYF. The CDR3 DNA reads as TGTGCCAGCAGCCGCCGCCGGACAGGGATCGGAGAGACCCAGTACTTC. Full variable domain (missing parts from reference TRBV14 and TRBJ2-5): EAGVTQFPSHSVIEKGQTVTLRCDPISGHDNLYWYRRVMGKEIKFLLHFVKESKQDESGMPNNRFLAERTGGTYSTLKVQPAELEDSGVYFCASSRRRTGIGETQYFGPGTRLLVL.

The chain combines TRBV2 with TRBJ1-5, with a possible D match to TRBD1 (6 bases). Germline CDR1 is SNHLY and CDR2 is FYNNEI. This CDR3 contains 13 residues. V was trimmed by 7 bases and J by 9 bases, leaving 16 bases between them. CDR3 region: CASTKGGTLPQHF. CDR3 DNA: TGTGCCAGCACTAAGGGGGGGACACTGCCCCAGCATTTT.

CDR3 in amino acids: CASGSLAGGRETQYF. CDR3 sequence (DNA): TGTGCTAGTGGTTCCCTAGCGGGAGGGCGTGAGACCCAGTACTTC. The chain has TRBV12-5 and TRBJ2-5; 12 bases match TRBD2. After removal of 4 bases from V and 5 bases from J, the junction contained 5 bases not matched to a gene. CDR1 is LGHNT and CDR2 is FRNRAP in the germline V gene. This CDR3 has 15 residues. The full variable domain, with the rest looked up from reference TRBV12-5 and TRBJ2-5, is DARVTQTPRHKVTEMGQEVTMRCQPILGHNTVFWYRQTMMQGLELLAYFRNRAPLDDSGMPKDRFSAEMPDATLATLKIQPSEPRDSAVYFCASGSLAGGRETQYFGPGTRLLVL.

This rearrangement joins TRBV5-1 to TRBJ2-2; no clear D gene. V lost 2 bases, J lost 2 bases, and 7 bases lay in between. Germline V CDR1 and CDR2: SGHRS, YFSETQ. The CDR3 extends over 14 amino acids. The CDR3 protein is CASSFLINTGELFF. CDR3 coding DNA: TGCGCCAGCAGCTTCCTTATAAACACCGGGGAGCTGTTTTTT.

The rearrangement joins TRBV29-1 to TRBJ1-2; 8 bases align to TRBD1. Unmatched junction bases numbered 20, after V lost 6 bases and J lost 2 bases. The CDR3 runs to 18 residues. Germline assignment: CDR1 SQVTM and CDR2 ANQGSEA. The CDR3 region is CSVLPPPGMTGENYGYTF. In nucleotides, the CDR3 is TGCAGCGTCCTTCCTCCCCCGGGGATGACAGGGGAAAACTATGGCTACACCTTC.

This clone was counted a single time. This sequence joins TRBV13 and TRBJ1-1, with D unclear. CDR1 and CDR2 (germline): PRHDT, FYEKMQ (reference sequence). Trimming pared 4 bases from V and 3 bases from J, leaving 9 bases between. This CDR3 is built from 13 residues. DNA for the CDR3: TGTGCCAGCAGCTACCCGGAGGACACTGAAGCTTTCTTT. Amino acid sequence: CASSYPEDTEAFF.

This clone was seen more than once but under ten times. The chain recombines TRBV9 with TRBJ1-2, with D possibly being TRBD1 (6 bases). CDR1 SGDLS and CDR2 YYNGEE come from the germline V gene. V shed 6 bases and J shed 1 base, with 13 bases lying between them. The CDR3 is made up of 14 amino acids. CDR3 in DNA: TGTGCCAGCACCCTTGGGACACTTAACTATGGCTACACCTTC. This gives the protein CASTLGTLNYGYTF.

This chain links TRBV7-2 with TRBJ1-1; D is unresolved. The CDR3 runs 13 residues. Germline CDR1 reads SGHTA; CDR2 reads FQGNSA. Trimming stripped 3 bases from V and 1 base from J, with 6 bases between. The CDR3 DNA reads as TGTGCCAGCAGCTTTCTCTGGAACACTGAAGCTTTCTTT. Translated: CASSFLWNTEAFF.

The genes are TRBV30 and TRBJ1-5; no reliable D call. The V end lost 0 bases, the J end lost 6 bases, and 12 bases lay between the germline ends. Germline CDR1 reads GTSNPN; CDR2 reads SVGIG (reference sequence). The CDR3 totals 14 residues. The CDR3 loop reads CAWSVQGSGQPQHF. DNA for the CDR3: TGTGCCTGGAGTGTACAAGGGAGCGGTCAGCCCCAGCATTTT.